A selection of T cell receptor beta chains follows, all from one sample in a study of T cells in Graves' hyperthyroidism and ophthalmopathy. TCRdb independently ran MiXCR on the multiplex PCR reads; one entry per CDR3 protein. The sample holds under 700,000 distinct CDR3 sequences; 15% to 20% are singletons and the top ten take 18%. What was sequenced was blood. The receptors were gathered from a woman younger than 35 with Graves' hyperthyroidism. The CDR3 runs from the conserved cysteine through the conserved F or W. The order of the fields is V gene, CDR3 protein.

>TRBV19
CASSIDRGNTEAFF
>TRBV12-3/TRBV12-4
CASRGLAGGNEQFF
>TRBV5-8
CASSPQGAYEQYF
>TRBV10-3
CAISEQGEGSMPYTF
>TRBV24-1
CATSEPGGNIQYF
>TRBV5-1
CASSLAAGSYGNTIYF
>TRBV6-1
CASSGPQGTSGNTIYF
>TRBV6-2/TRBV6-3
CASSVTSGGAWRNEQFF
>TRBV7-9
CASTWTGISYTGELFF
>TRBV28
CASSPSGGGYSYEQYF
>TRBV6-1
CASRPPAAKNTEAFF
>TRBV2
CASSEVTGSQPQHF
>TRBV7-9
CASSTMTVNSGNTIYF
>TRBV18
CASSPRGGVYEQYF
>TRBV5-5
CASSLLVGVSNEQFF
>TRBV6-2/TRBV6-3
CASSYNPLETQYF
>TRBV6-1
CASTRTGGSPLHF
>TRBV20-1
CSARSGGSGRTDTQYF
>TRBV4-1
CASSQGGGRTLGETQYF
>TRBV5-1
CASSLFASGTEAFF
>TRBV9
CASSSNPREREGYEQYF
>TRBV5-1
CASGLAGGPYNEQFF
>TRBV2
CASSEITLAGKTDTQYF
>TRBV20-1
CSAPQRARNTEAFF
>TRBV2
CATKGDSSYNEQFF
>TRBV5-1
CASSLAAGSAETQYF
>TRBV6-2/TRBV6-3
CASSYSRWETQYF
>TRBV2
CASSESGFGSSPLHF
>TRBV20-1
CSARREIGDTEAFF
>TRBV12-3/TRBV12-4
CASRPPAGAGRAYNEQFF
>TRBV7-9
CASSRSGTGYSYEQYF
>TRBV10-3
CAISGQGSNYGYTF
>TRBV20-1
CSVTDSYTGELFF
>TRBV12-5
CASGQVRTLTSYEQYF
>TRBV12-3/TRBV12-4
CASSLKDRAGHNSPLHF
>TRBV9
CASSDPGYGYTF
>TRBV7-8
CASSLRGLAGDLQETQYF
>TRBV20-1
CSATPSSGNTDTQYF
>TRBV7-2
CASSSEVTDTGELFF
>TRBV6-1
CASSEEHDSSYEQYF
>TRBV19
CASSMTRSSNSPLHF
>TRBV20-1
CSASAASGITGELFF
>TRBV2
CASSVNLAGGSTDTQYF
>TRBV29-1
CSVRTGLNTEAFF